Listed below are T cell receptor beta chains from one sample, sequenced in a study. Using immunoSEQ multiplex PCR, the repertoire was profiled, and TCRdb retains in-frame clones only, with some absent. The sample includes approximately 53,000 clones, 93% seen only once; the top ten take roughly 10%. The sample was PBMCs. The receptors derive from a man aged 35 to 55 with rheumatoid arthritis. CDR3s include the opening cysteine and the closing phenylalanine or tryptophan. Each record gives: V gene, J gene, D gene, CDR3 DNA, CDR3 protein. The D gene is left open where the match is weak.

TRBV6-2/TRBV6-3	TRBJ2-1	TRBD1	TGTGCCAGCAGCAGACAGGGGTACGAGCAGTTCTTC	CASSRQGYEQFF
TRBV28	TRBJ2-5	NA	TGTGCCAGCAGCTTATCAGGGGTAGAAGAGACCCAGTACTTC	CASSLSGVEETQYF
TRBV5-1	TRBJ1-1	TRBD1	TGCGCCAGCAGCTTGGGACAGGGGGCGACTCCCGCTTTCTTT	CASSLGQGATPAFF
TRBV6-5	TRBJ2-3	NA	TGTGCCAGCAGTCTCCGGGTGGGCACAGATACGCAGTATTTT	CASSLRVGTDTQYF
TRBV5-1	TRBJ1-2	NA	TGCGCCAGCAGCTTAATTTTGGGGGGCGACTATGGCTACACCTTC	CASSLILGGDYGYTF
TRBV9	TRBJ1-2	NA	TGTGCCAGCAGCGTAGCAGGGTACGAAGGCTACACCTTC	CASSVAGYEGYTF
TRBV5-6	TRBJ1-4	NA	TGTGCCAGCAGCTCCGAACACCGGGGTGAAAAACTGTTTTTT	CASSSEHRGEKLFF
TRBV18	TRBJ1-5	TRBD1	TGTGCCAGCTCACCTTACCGGGACAGGGATTATCAGCCCCAGCATTTT	CASSPYRDRDYQPQHF
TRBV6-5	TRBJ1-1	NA	TGTGCCAGCAGTTACTCCGGCCACGGGATCACTGAAGCTTTCTTT	CASSYSGHGITEAFF
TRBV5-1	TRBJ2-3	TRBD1	TGCGCCAGCAGCAGGGGGGACAGGGAGGGCGCAGATACGCAGTATTTT	CASSRGDREGADTQYF